These 16 T cell receptor beta chains were all obtained from the same sample, sequenced in a study of long-term antiretroviral therapy in people with HIV. The assay used was immunoSEQ (version v3.0), run at survey level. Method: immunoSEQ multiplex PCR; TCRdb's copy keeps in-frame clones and lacks some. Altogether roughly 42,000 clones are present, about 89% being singletons, with the ten largest covering roughly 4.9%. The sample in question was unsorted PBMCs, obtained 0.1 years before starting antiretroviral therapy. All receptors derive from a woman aged 50 to 65 with HIV.

This chain connects TRBV6-1 to TRBJ1-2; a weak D match, TRBD1 (6 bases). The ends were cut back, 6 bases at V and 3 bases at J, with 14 bases in the middle. Germline V lookup: CDR1 MNHNS, CDR2 SASEGT. The CDR3 extends over 14 amino acids. The CDR3 sequence is CASSDNRADYGYTF. The CDR3 DNA reads as TGTGCCAGCAGCGATAACAGGGCCGACTATGGCTACACCTTC.

This chain joins TRBV7-9 and TRBJ2-7; 11 bases fit TRBD2. Per the germline V gene, CDR1 is SEHNR and CDR2 is FQNEAQ (reference sequence). This CDR3 comprises 14 residues. V gave up 5 bases and J gave up 7 bases; unmatched junction bases: 7. CDR3 bases: TGTGCCAGCAGCCGACTAGCGGGGTCCGATGAGCAGTACTTC. Translated: CASSRLAGSDEQYF.

The chain employs TRBV7-8 and TRBJ1-6; D unresolved. The germline CDR1 and CDR2 sequences are SGHVS and FQNEAQ. The CDR3 spans 15 residues. Trimming removed 5 bases from V and 10 bases from J, with 18 bases in between. In nucleotides, the CDR3 is TGTGCCAGCAGCCCGCAGGCGATCAGAACGTCACCCCTCCACTTT. The encoded protein is CASSPQAIRTSPLHF.

V usage is TRBV15 and J usage is TRBJ2-7; no firm D call. CDR3 length: 15 residues. CDR1 is LNHNV, CDR2 YYDKDF, per germline (reference sequence). The germline V and J ends were trimmed by 5 bases and 5 bases, with 19 bases remaining between them. DNA of the CDR3: TGTGCCACCAGCCCGGGCATCAGGTCTCGGAACGAGCAGTACTTC. Encoded protein: CATSPGIRSRNEQYF.

This clone has just one count. A read error may produce the germline difference seen at one junction end. The chain links TRBV4-1 to TRBJ2-1; 7 bases align to TRBD2. Germline CDR1 and CDR2: MGHRA and YSYEKL. The CDR3 loop spans 14 amino acids. CDR3 coding DNA: TGCGCCAGCAGGCAAGTGGGGGGGACCAGGGAGCAGTTCTTC. It is translated as CASRQVGGTREQFF.

This chain joins TRBV2 and TRBJ2-7; the D is unclear. Germline CDR1 and CDR2: SNHLY and FYNNEI. Trimming took 7 bases from V and 5 from J, leaving 18 bases between them. This CDR3 has 14 residues. The CDR3 coding sequence is TGTGCCAGCACCGACGACGGCCTTCTGCACGAGCAGTACTTC. Its translation: CASTDDGLLHEQYF.

V is TRBV30 and J is TRBJ2-7; TRBD1 agrees at 8 bases. This CDR3 comprises 16 residues. Germline CDR1 and CDR2: GTSNPN and SVGIG (reference sequence). Losses at the gene ends were 0 bases for V and 4 bases for J; bases not matched to a gene: 11. This CDR3 is CAWSVKGAGQGYEQYF. The CDR3 nucleotides read TGTGCCTGGAGTGTAAAAGGGGCCGGACAGGGTTACGAGCAGTACTTC. Based on the CDR3 plus reference TRBV30 and TRBJ2-7, the full variable domain is SQTIHQWPATLVQPVGSPLSLECTVEGTSNPNLYWYRQAAGRGLQLLFYSVGIGQISSEVPQNLSASRPQDRQFILSSKKLLLSDSGFYLCAWSVKGAGQGYEQYFGPGTRLTVT.

The chain carries TRBV5-5 and TRBJ2-3; D ambiguous. The V gene's germline CDR1 is SGHKS and CDR2 YYEKEE (reference sequence). This CDR3 comprises 16 residues. Trimming removed 4 bases from V and 4 bases from J, with 19 bases in between. The DNA for the CDR3 is TGTGCCAGCAGCCCTGGGCCAAATAAGGGCCCAGATACGCAGTATTTT. Its translation is CASSPGPNKGPDTQYF.

The V call is TRBV10-3, the J call TRBJ2-1, with 10 bases aligning to TRBD2. The CDR3 spans 16 residues. Germline CDR1 is ENHRY and CDR2 is SYGVKD. The ends lost 8 bases at V and 8 bases at J; junction bases unmatched: 15. DNA of the CDR3: TGTGCCATCCCCGGAGGGCCTAGCGGGGGCTTGGATGAGCAGTTCTTC. Its translation is CAIPGGPSGGLDEQFF.

The genes are TRBV18 and TRBJ1-2; 8 bases line up with TRBD1. Germline V gives CDR1 KGHSH, CDR2 LQKENI. This CDR3 has 15 residues. J was trimmed by 4 bases and V by 0 bases; bases with no gene match: 4. DNA of the CDR3: TGTGCCAGCTCACCACCTTCCGGGACAGGCTATGGCTACACCTTC. It translates to CASSPPSGTGYGYTF.

The chain combines TRBV2 with TRBJ1-5; 8 bases align to TRBD1. V trimming: 6 bases; J trimming: 7 bases; junction bases outside the gene matches: 5. Germline V gene sequence: CDR1 SNHLY, CDR2 FYNNEI. The CDR3 runs 13 residues. The CDR3 DNA is TGTGCCAGCAGGGTGACAGGGGCCCAGCCCCAGCATTTT. Its protein is CASRVTGAQPQHF. The whole variable domain, remainder taken from reference TRBV2 and TRBJ1-5, is EPEVTQTPSHQVTQMGQEVILRCVPISNHLYFYWYRQILGQKVEFLVSFYNNEISEKSEIFDDQFSVERPDGSNFTLKIRSTKLEDSAMYFCASRVTGAQPQHFGDGTRLSIL.

The chain joins TRBV10-1 to TRBJ2-7, with a possible D match to TRBD2 (9 bases). The germline gives CDR1 WNHNN, CDR2 SYGVQD (reference sequence). The CDR3 covers 17 residues. Trimming stripped 6 bases from V and 4 bases from J, with 25 bases between. Here the CDR3 reads CASSPLAGAGGLYEQYF. The CDR3 DNA reads TGCGCCAGCAGCCCCTTAGCGGGGGCAGGGGGCCTTTACGAGCAGTACTTC.

The chain has TRBV4-1 and TRBJ1-2; unclear D gene. V shed 3 bases and J shed 4 bases, with 15 bases lying between them. This CDR3 has 15 amino acids. The germline V gene has CDR1 MGHRA and CDR2 YSYEKL. CDR3 region: CASSQSVGIGYGYTF. In DNA form, the CDR3 reads TGCGCCAGCAGCCAGTCGGTAGGGATCGGCTATGGCTACACCTTC.

J is TRBJ2-5 and V is TRBV11-2; 7 bases agree with TRBD1. The length of the CDR3 is 15 residues. Germline-derived CDR1 and CDR2 are SGHAT and FQNNGV. The ends lost 1 base at V and 4 bases at J; junction bases unmatched: 6. The CDR3 reads CASSLGQGRGETQYF. DNA of the CDR3: TGTGCCAGCAGCTTAGGACAGGGCCGGGGAGAGACCCAGTACTTC.

This clone occurred once. V is TRBV27 and J is TRBJ2-7; D is perhaps TRBD1 (5 bases). The CDR3 covers 14 residues. CDR1 is MNHEY, CDR2 SMNVEV, per germline (reference sequence). V lost 10 bases and J lost 2, with 18 bases in between. The CDR3 region is CAIRRPGNPYEQYF. Written as DNA, the CDR3 is TGTGCCATCCGACGGCCAGGGAACCCCTACGAGCAGTACTTC.

CDR3: CASSLGPGDTQYF. DNA for the CDR3: TGCGCCAGCAGCTTGGGACCCGGCGATACGCAGTATTTT. The rearrangement joins TRBV5-1 to TRBJ2-3; no reliable D call. There are 13 residues in the CDR3. Between the trimmed V and J ends, which lost 0 bases and 6 bases, there was a span of 8 bases. CDR1 and CDR2 (germline): SGHRS, YFSETQ.